This passage covers 9 T cell receptor beta chains from one sample sequenced in a study of regulatory T cells in long-lasting Graves disease. Time point indicated: persistent/refractory GD, antithyroid drugs over 5 years with positive TRAb. From PBMCs, RNA was extracted and then used to make the TCR library. iRepertoire HTBI primers and Arm-PCR of CDR3 regions built TCR beta libraries. TCRdb reanalysed the multiplex PCR reads using MiXCR and keeps one entry per CDR3 protein. The sample records fewer than 600,000 distinct CDR3 sequences, 22% being singletons. This material consisted of peripheral blood mononuclear cells (PBMCs), taken when the disease was refractory, from a patient treated with antithyroid drugs. The receptors derive from a female donor with Graves disease.

The chain couples TRBV5-4 to TRBJ2-7, with 7 bases identical to TRBD1. This CDR3 contains 15 residues. V was clipped by 2 bases and J by 3 bases; unmatched bases: 8. The germline gives CDR1 SGHNT, CDR2 YYREEE (reference sequence). CDR3 residues: CASSFLRGPDYEQYF. The CDR3 bases are TGTGCCAGCAGCTTCCTAAGGGGGCCTGACTACGAGCAGTACTTC.

This clonotype came up once. The rearrangement joins TRBV19 to TRBJ2-7, with D hard to call. Looked up from germline, CDR1 is LNHDA and CDR2 is SQIVND (reference sequence). CDR3 length equals 14 residues. Trimming took 4 bases from V and 3 from J, leaving 13 bases between them. This CDR3 is CASSTQGRIYEQYF. The CDR3 DNA reads as TGTGCCAGTAGTACCCAAGGACGGATCTACGAGCAGTACTTC.

This clonotype has just a few counts. The chain has TRBV3-1 and TRBJ1-1; TRBD1 aligns across 7 bases. Germline V CDR1 and CDR2: LGHDT, YNNKEL (reference sequence). Unmatched junction bases numbered 5, after V lost 4 bases and J lost 3 bases. There are 14 residues in the CDR3. CDR3 amino acids: CASSLGTVDTEAFF. The CDR3 DNA sequence: TGTGCCAGCAGCCTGGGGACAGTGGACACTGAAGCTTTCTTT.

There are many counts of this clonotype. The chain recombines TRBV9 with TRBJ1-1, with D unresolved. Per the germline V gene, CDR1 is SGDLS and CDR2 is YYNGEE. There are 14 residues in the CDR3. V was cut by 3 bases and J by 0 bases, with 9 bases left in between. The CDR3 sequence is CASSDALLNTEAFF. The DNA for the CDR3 is TGTGCCAGCAGCGATGCCCTACTGAACACTGAAGCTTTCTTT.

The rearrangement uses TRBV5-1 and TRBJ2-5; D unresolved. Matching the DNA end better, TRBJ2-1 makes the J call doubtful. CDR1 is SGHRS, CDR2 YFSETQ, per germline. This CDR3 region has 16 residues. The CDR3 region has the DNA TGCGCCAGCAGCTTGGAGCAGTTGGCTAGAGCTGATGAGCAGTTCTTC. It is translated as CASSLEQLARADEQFF.

This clonotype was recorded at least ten times. The chain carries TRBV24-1 and TRBJ2-7; D uncertain. The CDR3 length is 12 residues. CDR1 and CDR2 (germline): KGHDR, SFDVKD. With 1 base removed from V and 5 bases from J, the gap between germline ends came to 5 bases. This CDR3 reads CATSDFSHEQYF. The CDR3 coding sequence is TGTGCCACCAGTGATTTTTCGCACGAGCAGTACTTC.

This clonotype was seen many times. This chain links TRBV28 with TRBJ1-4; 11 bases line up with TRBD1. This CDR3 region has 15 residues. Germline V gene data show CDR1 as MDHEN and CDR2 as SYDVKM. V dropped 6 bases and J dropped 8; count of bases not matched to a gene: 8. The CDR3 nucleotides are TGTGCCAGCAGACTAGGACAGGGGGCAGGAGAAAAACTGTTTTTT. Translation gives CASRLGQGAGEKLFF.

This clonotype appeared many times. This rearrangement joins TRBV5-5 to TRBJ2-5, with D perhaps TRBD1 (6 bases). Trimming took off 4 bases at V and 4 bases at J, with 20 bases between the two ends. The CDR3 spans 16 residues. Germline values: CDR1 SGHKS, CDR2 YYEKEE (reference sequence). Here the CDR3 reads CASSLGQSFRGETQYF. CDR3 sequence (DNA): TGTGCCAGCAGCCTGGGGCAGTCCTTCAGGGGAGAGACCCAGTACTTC.

Notes on this clonotype: It may be a read error: a sequence one base away is much more abundant. The chain uses TRBV11-2 and TRBJ2-7; 10 positions match TRBD2. After removal of 5 bases from V and 2 bases from J, the junction contained 6 bases not matched to a gene. The CDR3 length is 15 residues. Germline lookup yields CDR1 SGHAT and CDR2 FQNNGV. In DNA form, the CDR3 reads TGTGCCAGCAGCCTACTAGCGGGGAGCCCCTACGAGCAGTACTTC. This translates into CASSLLAGSPYEQYF.